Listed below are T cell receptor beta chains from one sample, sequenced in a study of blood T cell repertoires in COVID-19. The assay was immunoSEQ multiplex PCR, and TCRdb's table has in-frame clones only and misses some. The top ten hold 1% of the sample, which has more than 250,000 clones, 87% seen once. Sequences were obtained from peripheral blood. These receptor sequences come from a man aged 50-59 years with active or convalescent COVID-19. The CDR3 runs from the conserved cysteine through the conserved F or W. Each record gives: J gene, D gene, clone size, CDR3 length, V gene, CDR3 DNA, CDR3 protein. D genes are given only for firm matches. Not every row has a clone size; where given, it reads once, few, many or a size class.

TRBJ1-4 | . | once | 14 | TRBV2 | TGTGCCAGCAGCCTCAGCGTGGCGGGTGAAAAACTGTTTTTT | CASSLSVAGEKLFF
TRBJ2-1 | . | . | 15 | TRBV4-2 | TGTGCCAGCAGCCGAGGCGCGGACTACATCAATGAGCAGTTCTTC | CASSRGADYINEQFF
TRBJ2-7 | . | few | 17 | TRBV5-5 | TGTGCCAGCAGCCCCCGCCCACGACAGGATTACTCCTACGAGCAGTACTTC | CASSPRPRQDYSYEQYF
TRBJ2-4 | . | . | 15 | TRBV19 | TGTGCCAGTAGTATAGATCTATGGGGGCAAAACATTCAGTACTTC | CASSIDLWGQNIQYF
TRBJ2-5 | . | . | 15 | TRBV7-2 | TGTGCCAGCAGTCTTGGAACAGGGAATGCTGGGACCCAGTACTTC | CASSLGTGNAGTQYF
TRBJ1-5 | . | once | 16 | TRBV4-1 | TGCGCCAGCAGCCAAGAAGGTTTGACAGTCAATCAGCCCCAGCATTTT | CASSQEGLTVNQPQHF
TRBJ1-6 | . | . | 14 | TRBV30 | TGTGCCTGGAGAGATGGACAGTTTAATTCACCCCTCCACTTT | CAWRDGQFNSPLHF
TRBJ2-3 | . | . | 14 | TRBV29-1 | TGCAGCGTTGTATGGCAGATGAGCACAGATACGCAGTATTTT | CSVVWQMSTDTQYF
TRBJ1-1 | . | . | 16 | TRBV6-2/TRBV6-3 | TGTGCCAGCATCCCAACCTTTTCGACAGATAACACTGAAGCTTTCTTT | CASIPTFSTDNTEAFF
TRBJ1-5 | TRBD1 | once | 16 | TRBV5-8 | TGTGCCAGCAGCTTGGGAGGACAGGGTATAGATCAGCCCCAGCATTTT | CASSLGGQGIDQPQHF
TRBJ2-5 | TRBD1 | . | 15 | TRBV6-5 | TGTGCCAGCAGTTACTTGGGACAGGGGGCCCAGACCCAGTACTTC | CASSYLGQGAQTQYF
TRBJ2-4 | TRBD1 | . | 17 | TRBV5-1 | TGCGCCAGCAGCCGCGGGCCCTCTCAGGGGGCCGAAAACATTCAGTACTTC | CASSRGPSQGAENIQYF
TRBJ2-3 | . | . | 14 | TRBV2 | TGTGCCAGCAGATCCCGGACTAGCACAGATACGCAGTATTTT | CASRSRTSTDTQYF
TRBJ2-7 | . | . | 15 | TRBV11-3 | TGTGCCAGCAGCCCGGGCCAGGGTTCCTCCTACGAGCAGTACTTC | CASSPGQGSSYEQYF
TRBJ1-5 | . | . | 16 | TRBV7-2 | TGTGCCAGCAGCTTAGCTCCCCCCCAGCGTAATCAGCCCCAGCATTTT | CASSLAPPQRNQPQHF
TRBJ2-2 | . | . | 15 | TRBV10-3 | TGTGCCATCAGTGGGGCCCCAGGCGACACCGGGGAGCTGTTTTTT | CAISGAPGDTGELFF
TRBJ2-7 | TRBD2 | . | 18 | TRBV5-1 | TGCGCCAGCAGCTTAAGCCCGACTAGCGGGGAATTAGTCTACGAGCAGTACTTC | CASSLSPTSGELVYEQYF
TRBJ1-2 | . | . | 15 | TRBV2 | TGTGCCAGCAGGGCGGGCAGCTCGGGCATGTATGGCTACACCTTC | CASRAGSSGMYGYTF
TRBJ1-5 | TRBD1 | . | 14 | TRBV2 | TGTGCCAGCAGCGGGACAGGGCCTAATCAGCCCCAGCATTTT | CASSGTGPNQPQHF
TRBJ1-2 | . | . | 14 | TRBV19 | TGTGCCAGTAGTATGTGGCAGGGGAACTATGGCTACACCTTC | CASSMWQGNYGYTF
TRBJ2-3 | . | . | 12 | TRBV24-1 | TGTGCCACCAGTGATGTCCCCCCAACGCAGTATTTT | CATSDVPPTQYF
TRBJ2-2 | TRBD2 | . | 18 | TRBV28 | TGTGCCAGCAGTTTATTCCCGGGAGGGCCTAAGCATGCCGGGGAGCTGTTTTTT | CASSLFPGGPKHAGELFF
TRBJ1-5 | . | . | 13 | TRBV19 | TGTGCCAGTAGTGGGGCGGGAGGGTTGCCCCAGCATTTT | CASSGAGGLPQHF
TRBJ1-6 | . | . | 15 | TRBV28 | TGTGCCAGCCTGGGGGGAAGCTCCTATAATTCACCCCTCCACTTT | CASLGGSSYNSPLHF
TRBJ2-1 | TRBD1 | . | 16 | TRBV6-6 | TGTGCCAGCAGTACCGGGACAGGGGTCTTATCCAATGAGCAGTTCTTC | CASSTGTGVLSNEQFF
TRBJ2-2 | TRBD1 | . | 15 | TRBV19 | TGTGCCAGCCGGGACAGGGGAATCGGCGCCGGGGAGCTGTTTTTT | CASRDRGIGAGELFF
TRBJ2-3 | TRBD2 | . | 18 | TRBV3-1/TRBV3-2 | TGTGCCAGCAGCCGCCCCGGGACTAGCGGGAGGGACACAGATACGCAGTATTTT | CASSRPGTSGRDTDTQYF
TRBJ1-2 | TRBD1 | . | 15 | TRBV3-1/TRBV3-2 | TGTGCCAGCAGCCAAGACCCGGGACAGCCTTATGGCTACACCTTC | CASSQDPGQPYGYTF
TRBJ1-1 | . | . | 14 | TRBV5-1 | TGCGCCAGCAGCTTGGGCGGGTACAACACTGAAGCTTTCTTT | CASSLGGYNTEAFF
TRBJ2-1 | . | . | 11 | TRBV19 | TGTGCCAGTACCCTACGGGGAGTTCAGTTCTTC | CASTLRGVQFF
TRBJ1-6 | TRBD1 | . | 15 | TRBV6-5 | TGTGCCAGCAGTTACGTAGGGACAGGGGGAACACCCCTCCACTTT | CASSYVGTGGTPLHF
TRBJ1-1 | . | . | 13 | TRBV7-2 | TGTGCCAGCAGCTTAGCTGTACAGGGAGAAGCTTTCTTT | CASSLAVQGEAFF
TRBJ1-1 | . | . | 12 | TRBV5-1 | TGCGCCAGCAGCTTGGAAGGACACGGAGCTTTCTTT | CASSLEGHGAFF
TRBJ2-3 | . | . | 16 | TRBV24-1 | TGTGCCACCAGTGACCAAGGACACCCACCGGCAGATACGCAGTATTTT | CATSDQGHPPADTQYF
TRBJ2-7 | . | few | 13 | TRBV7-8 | TGTGCCAGCAGCTTAGCAGGGGTCTACGAGCAGTACTTC | CASSLAGVYEQYF
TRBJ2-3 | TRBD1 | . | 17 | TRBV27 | TGTGCCAGCAGTTTATCAAGGCAGGGGGACAGCACAGATACGCAGTATTTT | CASSLSRQGDSTDTQYF
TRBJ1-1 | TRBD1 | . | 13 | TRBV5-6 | TGTGCCAGCAGCTTGATATTGGGACAGGGAGCTTTCTTT | CASSLILGQGAFF
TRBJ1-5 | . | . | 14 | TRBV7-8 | TGTGCCAGCAGCTTGGGCCTGGTCGGTCAGCCCCAGCATTTT | CASSLGLVGQPQHF
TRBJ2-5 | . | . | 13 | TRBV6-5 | TGTGCCAGCAGTCAGGGCAGACAAGAGACCCAGTACTTC | CASSQGRQETQYF
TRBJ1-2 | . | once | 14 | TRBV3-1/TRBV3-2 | TGTGCCAGCAGCCCTTCGGCAGGATCTGCTGGCTACACCTTC | CASSPSAGSAGYTF
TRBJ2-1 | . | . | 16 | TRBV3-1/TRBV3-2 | TGTGCCAGCAGCCAAAAACCCGGGACTCAGTACAATGAGCAGTTCTTC | CASSQKPGTQYNEQFF
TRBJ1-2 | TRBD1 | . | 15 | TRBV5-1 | TGCGCCAGCAGCTTGGGGGGACAGGTATTGGATGGCTACACCTTC | CASSLGGQVLDGYTF
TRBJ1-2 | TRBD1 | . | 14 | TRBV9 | TGTGCCAGCAGCGCCCTAATGGGACAGGGAGGCTACACCTTC | CASSALMGQGGYTF
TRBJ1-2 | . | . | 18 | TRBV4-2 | TGTGCCAGCAGCCAAGACCTCTCACGGGGGGTGGTCCAGGATGGCTACACCTTC | CASSQDLSRGVVQDGYTF
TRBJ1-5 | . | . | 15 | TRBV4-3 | TGCGCCAGCAGCCGGTGGAGGGATAGCAATCAGCCCCAGCATTTT | CASSRWRDSNQPQHF
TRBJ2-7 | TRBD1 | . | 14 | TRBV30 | TGTGCCTGGAGTGTTTGGGACAGCCTCTACGAGCAGTACTTC | CAWSVWDSLYEQYF
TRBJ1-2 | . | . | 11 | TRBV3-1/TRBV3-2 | TGTGCCAGCAGCCAAGAAGGGGACATTCACTTC | CASSQEGDIHF
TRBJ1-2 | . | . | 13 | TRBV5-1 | TGCGCCAGCAGCTTGGAACAGGGATATGGCTACACCTTC | CASSLEQGYGYTF
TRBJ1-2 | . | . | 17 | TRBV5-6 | TGTGCCAGCAGCTTCCCCCGACAGGAACTAGCTAACTATGGCTACACCTTC | CASSFPRQELANYGYTF